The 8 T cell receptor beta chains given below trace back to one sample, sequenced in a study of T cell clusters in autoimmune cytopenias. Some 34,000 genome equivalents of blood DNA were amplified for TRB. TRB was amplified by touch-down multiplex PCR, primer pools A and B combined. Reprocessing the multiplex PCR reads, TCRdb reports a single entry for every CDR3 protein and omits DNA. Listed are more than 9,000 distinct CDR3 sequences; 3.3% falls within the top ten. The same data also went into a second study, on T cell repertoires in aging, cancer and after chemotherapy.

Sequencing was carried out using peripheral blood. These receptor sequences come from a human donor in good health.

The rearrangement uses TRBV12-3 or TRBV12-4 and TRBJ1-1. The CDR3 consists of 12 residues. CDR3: CASSFAGPEAFF.

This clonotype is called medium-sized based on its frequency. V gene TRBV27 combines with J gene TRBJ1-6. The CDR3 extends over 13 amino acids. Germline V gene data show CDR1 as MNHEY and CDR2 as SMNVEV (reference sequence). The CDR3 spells CASRPGGSSPLHF.

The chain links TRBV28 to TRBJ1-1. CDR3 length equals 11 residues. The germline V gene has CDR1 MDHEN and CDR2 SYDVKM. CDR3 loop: CASSFQTEAFF.

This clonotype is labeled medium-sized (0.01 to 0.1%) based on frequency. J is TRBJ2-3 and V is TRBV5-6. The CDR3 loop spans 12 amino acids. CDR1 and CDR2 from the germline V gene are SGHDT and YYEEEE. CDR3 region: CASSPGTDTQYF.

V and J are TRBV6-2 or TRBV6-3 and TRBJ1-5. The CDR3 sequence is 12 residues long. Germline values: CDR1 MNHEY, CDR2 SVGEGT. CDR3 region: CASSYGSSAQHF.

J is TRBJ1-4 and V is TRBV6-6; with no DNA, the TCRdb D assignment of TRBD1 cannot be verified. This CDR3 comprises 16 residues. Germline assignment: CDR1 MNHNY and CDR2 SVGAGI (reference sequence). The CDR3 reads CASSLYPGGGNEKLFF.

The CDR3: CASSLVTANRAYEQYF. The chain carries TRBV11-2 and TRBJ2-7; the D gene TCRdb calls, TRBD2, cannot be checked with no DNA. The CDR3 loop spans 16 amino acids. Germline lookup yields CDR1 SGHAT and CDR2 FQNNGV.

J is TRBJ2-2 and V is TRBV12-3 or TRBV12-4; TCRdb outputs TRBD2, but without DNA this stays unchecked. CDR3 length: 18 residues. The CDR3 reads CASSPRAYSAKSTGELFF.